This passage covers 13 T cell receptor beta chains from one sample sequenced in a study of shared clonotypes between healthy human individuals. The table came from immunoSEQ multiplex PCR; TCRdb's copy has only in-frame clones and leaves some out. This table has roughly 2.5 million clones, approximately 94% appearing once. Specimen: naive CD4+ T cells sorted from blood. The sample's subset: CD45RA+ positively selected. All receptors derive from a man aged 18-30 years in good health.

DNA for the CDR3: TGTGCCAGCAGGTCTAGCGGGAGTAGTTCCTACAATGAGCAGTTCTTC. Translating it yields CASRSSGSSSYNEQFF. The chain combines TRBV6-6 with TRBJ2-1, with TRBD2 matching 10 bases. After removal of 6 bases from V and 1 base from J, the junction contained 6 bases not matched to a gene. The CDR3 length is 16 residues. Germline-derived CDR1 and CDR2 are MNHNY and SVGAGI (reference sequence).

This rearrangement joins TRBV18 to TRBJ2-4, with a tentative D call TRBD2 (5 bases). Trimming pared 3 bases from V and 1 base from J, leaving 13 bases between. Germline V lookup: CDR1 KGHSH, CDR2 LQKENI. There are 16 residues in the CDR3. The DNA of the CDR3 is TGTGCCAGCTCACCCCCCTTGGTAGCGGCCAAAAACATTCAGTACTTC. As protein: CASSPPLVAAKNIQYF.

V usage is TRBV14 and J usage is TRBJ2-3; D gene ambiguous. CDR1 SGHDN and CDR2 FVKESK come from the germline V gene. Trimming cost V 4 bases and J 4 bases, with 3 bases left between them. The CDR3 contains 11 residues. The DNA of the CDR3 is TGTGCCAGCAGCCCAGCAGATACGCAGTATTTT. It encodes CASSPADTQYF. Looking up the rest from reference TRBV14 and TRBJ2-3 gives the full variable domain: EAGVTQFPSHSVIEKGQTVTLRCDPISGHDNLYWYRRVMGKEIKFLLHFVKESKQDESGMPNNRFLAERTGGTYSTLKVQPAELEDSGVYFCASSPADTQYFGPGTRLTVL.

V and J are TRBV5-1 and TRBJ2-7; 8 bases match TRBD1. Germline CDR1 and CDR2: SGHRS and YFSETQ. This CDR3 spans 13 amino acids. Trimming at V came to 8 bases and at J to 3 bases, leaving 7 bases not matched to a gene. For the CDR3, the DNA is TGCGCCAGTACCCGGGACAGGAGCTACGAGCAGTACTTC. The encoded protein is CASTRDRSYEQYF.

V gene TRBV6-5 combines with J gene TRBJ2-3; D possibly matches TRBD1 or TRBD2 (5 bases each). The germline V gene encodes CDR1 MNHEY and CDR2 SVGAGI. Trimming removed 0 bases from V and 13 bases from J, with 20 bases in between. The CDR3 covers 15 residues. CDR3 in amino acids: CASSYSGTTSEEKYF. The CDR3 DNA sequence: TGTGCCAGCAGTTACTCCGGGACCACATCCGAAGAAAAGTATTTT.

J is TRBJ1-5 and V is TRBV19; the match to TRBD1 covers 8 bases. CDR3 size: 15 residues. CDR1 is LNHDA, CDR2 SQIVND, per germline (reference sequence). Trimming at V came to 6 bases and at J to 0 bases, leaving 4 bases not matched to a gene. The CDR3: CASSDRGLSNQPQHF. CDR3 in DNA: TGTGCCAGTAGCGACAGGGGCCTTAGCAATCAGCCCCAGCATTTT. Full variable domain (remainder filled in from reference TRBV19 and TRBJ1-5): DGGITQSPKYLFRKEGQNVTLSCEQNLNHDAMYWYRQDPGQGLRLIYYSQIVNDFQKGDIAEGYSVSREKKESFPLTVTSAQKNPTAFYLCASSDRGLSNQPQHFGDGTRLSIL.

This sequence joins TRBV7-8 and TRBJ2-1, with a weak D call TRBD2 (6 bases). Germline V gene sequence: CDR1 SGHVS, CDR2 FQNEAQ. Trimming shortened V by 4 bases and J by 0 bases, and 13 bases separated the two germline ends. This CDR3 spans 16 amino acids. CDR3 in DNA: TGTGCCAGCAGCTCTGGGGGGACCAGCTCCTACAATGAGCAGTTCTTC. Amino acids: CASSSGGTSSYNEQFF.

This chain uses TRBV10-3 with TRBJ2-7, with 9 bases matching TRBD2. Germline V lookup: CDR1 ENHRY, CDR2 SYGVKD. The V gene end was trimmed by 6 bases and the J gene end by 4 bases; junction bases not matched to a gene: 7. The CDR3 spans 14 residues. For the CDR3, the DNA is TGTGCCATCAGGGAAGGGACTAGCTATTACGAGCAGTACTTC. It yields the protein CAIREGTSYYEQYF.

V usage is TRBV15 and J usage is TRBJ2-5, with 9 bases identical to TRBD1. Germline lookup yields CDR1 LNHNV and CDR2 YYDKDF (reference sequence). V gave up 1 base and J gave up 0 bases; unmatched junction bases: 6. The CDR3 has 17 residues. The CDR3 DNA is TGTGCCACCAGCAGAGGGTTGACAGGGGGACACCAAGAGACCCAGTACTTC. Residues: CATSRGLTGGHQETQYF.

This chain links TRBV2 with TRBJ1-1; D may be TRBD1 (6 bases). The V end was cut by 0 bases, the J end by 2 bases, with 16 bases between. Germline V lookup: CDR1 SNHLY, CDR2 FYNNEI. This CDR3 region has 17 residues. The CDR3 nucleotides read TGTGCCAGCAGTGAAGCGCTTCAGGGGAGATTCAACACTGAAGCTTTCTTT. It translates to CASSEALQGRFNTEAFF. The full variable domain, its missing parts supplied by reference TRBV2 and TRBJ1-1, is EPEVTQTPSHQVTQMGQEVILRCVPISNHLYFYWYRQILGQKVEFLVSFYNNEISEKSEIFDDQFSVERPDGSNFTLKIRSTKLEDSAMYFCASSEALQGRFNTEAFFGQGTRLTVV.

The V and J genes are TRBV18 and TRBJ2-5; possible D gene TRBD1, 5 bases. CDR3 size: 12 residues. Germline V CDR1 and CDR2: KGHSH, LQKENI. The ends were cut back, 4 bases at V and 3 bases at J, with 6 bases in the middle. Here the CDR3 reads CASSRTKETQYF. The CDR3 DNA sequence: TGTGCCAGCTCACGGACAAAAGAGACCCAGTACTTC.

The chain carries TRBV6-5 and TRBJ1-1; 8 bases agree with TRBD1. J lost 11 bases, V lost 6 bases, and 14 bases had no gene match. The CDR3 runs to 14 residues. Germline values: CDR1 MNHEY, CDR2 SVGAGI. DNA of the CDR3: TGTGCCAGCAGCCTGACTTTTACAGGGGGTGAGGCTTTCTTT. Protein sequence: CASSLTFTGGEAFF.

With respect to this clone: Other DNA sequences in the sample encode the same CDR3. This chain links TRBV5-1 with TRBJ1-5; D unresolved. Trimming shortened V by 0 bases and J by 2 bases, and 9 bases separated the two germline ends. CDR3 length: 15 amino acids. Germline V lookup: CDR1 SGHRS, CDR2 YFSETQ. Here the CDR3 reads CASSLGPGGNQPQHF. CDR3 DNA sequence: TGCGCCAGCAGCTTGGGACCGGGTGGCAATCAGCCCCAGCATTTT.